This T cell receptor beta chain was profiled in a study of cytomegalovirus exposure and HLA in healthy donors. Overall study findings and caveats: Confirmation was obtained in vitro that a few CMV-associated chains are specific for CMV antigens.

Data came from immunoSEQ multiplex PCR; TCRdb stores just in-frame clones and leaves some out. The sample holds about 130,000 clones; roughly 79% are singletons and the top ten take around 27%. CDR3 length: 16 residues. Looked up from germline, CDR1 is SGHNT and CDR2 is YYREEE (reference sequence). J was trimmed by 0 bases and V by 3 bases; bases with no gene match: 4. In regard to this clone: Its specificity is not known.

Sequencing used PBMCs. V and J are TRBV5-4 and TRBJ2-2; the match to TRBD2 covers 8 bases. The source is a young man in good health and CMV-seropositive. CDR3: CASSSLAGTNTGELFF. The CDR3, as DNA: TGTGCCAGCAGCTCCCTAGCGGGTACGAACACCGGGGAGCTGTTTTTT.